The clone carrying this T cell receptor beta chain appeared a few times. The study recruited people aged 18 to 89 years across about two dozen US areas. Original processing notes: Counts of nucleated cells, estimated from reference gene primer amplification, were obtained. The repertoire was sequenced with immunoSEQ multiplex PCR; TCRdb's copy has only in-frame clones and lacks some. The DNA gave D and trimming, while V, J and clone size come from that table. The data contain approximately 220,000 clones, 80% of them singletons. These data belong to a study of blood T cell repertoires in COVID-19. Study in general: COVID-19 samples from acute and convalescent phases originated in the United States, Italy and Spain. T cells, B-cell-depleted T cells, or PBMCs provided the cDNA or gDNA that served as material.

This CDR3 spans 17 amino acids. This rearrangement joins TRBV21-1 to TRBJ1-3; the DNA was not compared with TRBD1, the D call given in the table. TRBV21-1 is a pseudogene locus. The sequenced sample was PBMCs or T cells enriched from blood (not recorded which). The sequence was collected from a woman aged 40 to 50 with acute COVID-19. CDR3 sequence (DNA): TGTGCCAGCAGCAAAGAAGGTCCGGGACAGCCACGAAACACCATATATTTT. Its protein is CASSKEGPGQPRNTIYF.